The 18 T cell receptor beta chains below were found in one sample sequenced in a study of T cells in Graves' hyperthyroidism and ophthalmopathy (dated by TCRdb to between 2018 and 2021). The library was prepared using multiplex PCR. The listed sequencing device is Illumina HiSeq 2000. The TCR beta CDR3 regions were amplified from the RNA transcripts. For the first round of RT-PCR on the TCR CDR3, the HTBI primer set was used together with the Qiagen OneStep RT-PCR kit. The raw public reads went through TCRdb reprocessing: fastp at Q25, MiXCR clone calling, in-frame beta chains kept. One record per CDR3 amino acid sequence lists the most common genes and DNA. This sample holds 90,000 to 120,000 distinct CDR3 sequences; roughly 15% were observed only once. The ten most abundant clones make up 35% to 50% of the sample. Sequenced input: blood. The origin of the receptors is a woman aged 50 to 60 with Graves' hyperthyroidism.

This clonotype has at least ten counts. This chain joins TRBV20-1 and TRBJ1-3; TRBD1 might be the D (5 bases). CDR3 length: 16 amino acids. Per the germline V gene, CDR1 is DFQATT and CDR2 is SNEGSKA (reference sequence). V dropped 0 bases and J dropped 3 bases, with 15 bases sitting between them. The CDR3 spells CSARDHSRGNGNTIYF. Here the CDR3 DNA reads TGCAGTGCTAGAGACCACTCGCGGGGGAATGGAAACACCATATATTTT.

The table lists this clonotype with many counts. The rearrangement links TRBV6-1 to TRBJ1-2, with 7 bases that match TRBD1. The CDR3 is 16 amino acids. V lost 5 bases, J lost 8 bases, and 17 bases stayed unmatched. CDR1 and CDR2 (germline): MNHNS, SASEGT. The CDR3 nucleotides are TGTGCCAGCAGTTCCGCAAACAGGGGCGCCGTGTGGGGCTACACCTTC. This sequence encodes CASSSANRGAVWGYTF.

Many counts were recorded for this clonotype. This chain uses TRBV18 with TRBJ2-1; a possible D gene is TRBD2 (6 bases). The CDR3 is 15 amino acids. V gave up 3 bases and J gave up 3 bases, with 12 bases separating them. CDR1 is KGHSH, CDR2 LQKENI, per germline. CDR3 amino acids: CASSPPGSHYNEQFF. DNA for the CDR3: TGTGCCAGCTCACCCCCCGGGAGCCACTACAATGAGCAGTTCTTC.

There are many counts of this clonotype. The chain is built from TRBV2 and TRBJ1-2, with 8 bases matching TRBD1. The CDR3 spans 13 residues. V trimming: 7 bases; J trimming: 6 bases; junction bases outside the gene matches: 7. CDR1 is SNHLY, CDR2 FYNNEI, per germline. The CDR3, as DNA: TGTGCCAGCAAACAGGGGGGAAGAGATGGCTACACCTTC. Translating it yields CASKQGGRDGYTF.

This clonotype was recorded at least ten times. The chain uses TRBV29-1 and TRBJ2-5; TRBD1 matches 7 bases. With V trimmed by 7 bases and J by 2 bases, 7 bases remained unmatched. CDR1 is SQVTM and CDR2 is ANQGSEA in the germline V gene. The CDR3 totals 13 residues. The chain's CDR3 is CSAATGSQETQYF. As DNA, the CDR3 is TGCAGCGCGGCGACAGGGAGTCAAGAGACCCAGTACTTC. The full variable domain, in which reference TRBV29-1 and TRBJ2-5 provide the parts outside the CDR3, is SAVISQKPSRDICQRGTSLTIQCQVDSQVTMMFWYRQQPGQSLTLIATANQGSEATYESGFVIDKFPISRPNLTFSTLTVSNMSPEDSSIYLCSAATGSQETQYFGPGTRLLVL.

This clonotype appeared many times. This chain joins TRBV7-9 and TRBJ1-1; the D gene is possibly TRBD1 (5 bases). CDR1 and CDR2 from the germline V gene are SEHNR and FQNEAQ (reference sequence). The germline V and J ends were trimmed by 1 base and 11 bases, with 8 bases remaining between them. The CDR3 is 11 amino acids. In DNA form, the CDR3 reads TGTGCCAGCAGCTTAGTAGGGGATGCTTTCTTT. This encodes CASSLVGDAFF.

In this sample, this clonotype turned up many times. The chain joins TRBV19 to TRBJ2-3; no firm D call. V lost 7 bases and J 0 bases, leaving 11 bases between the germline ends. Germline V gene sequence: CDR1 LNHDA, CDR2 SQIVND (reference sequence). The CDR3 is 14 amino acids. The CDR3 loop is CASNSQYSTDTQYF. CDR3 DNA: TGTGCCAGTAACTCCCAGTATAGCACAGATACGCAGTATTTT. Combining the CDR3 with reference TRBV19 and TRBJ2-3 gives the whole variable domain DGGITQSPKYLFRKEGQNVTLSCEQNLNHDAMYWYRQDPGQGLRLIYYSQIVNDFQKGDIAEGYSVSREKKESFPLTVTSAQKNPTAFYLCASNSQYSTDTQYFGPGTRLTVL.

This clonotype was seen more than once but under ten times. The chain uses TRBV27 and TRBJ1-5; 8 nucleotides agree with TRBD1. The CDR3 contains 17 residues. Losses at the gene ends were 3 bases for V and 1 base for J; bases not matched to a gene: 8. The germline V gene encodes CDR1 MNHEY and CDR2 SMNVEV (reference sequence). Here the CDR3 reads CASSLASGQGSNQPQHF. The CDR3 bases are TGTGCCAGCAGTTTGGCCTCCGGACAGGGAAGCAATCAGCCCCAGCATTTT.

In this sample, this clonotype turned up a few times. The chain uses TRBV4-1 and TRBJ1-2, with a tentative D call TRBD1 (6 bases). The CDR3 length is 14 residues. V lost 4 bases to trimming and J lost 6 bases, with 15 bases between them. The germline V gene encodes CDR1 MGHRA and CDR2 YSYEKL. In DNA form, the CDR3 reads TGCGCCAGCAGCCTTTGGACAGAACGAAATGGCTACACCTTC. Its translation: CASSLWTERNGYTF.

V and J are TRBV28 and TRBJ2-7; D might be TRBD2 (7 bases). The V gene lost 2 bases and the J gene lost 7 bases, with 15 bases spanning the gap. From germline, CDR1 is MDHEN and CDR2 SYDVKM. This CDR3 comprises 14 residues. Here the CDR3 DNA reads TGTGCCAGCAGTTTAAGGGGGGGGGTGAGTGAGCAGTACGTC. Residues: CASSLRGGVSEQYV.

This clonotype was seen many times. The V gene is TRBV3-1, the J gene TRBJ1-3; D is unclear. This CDR3 has 16 residues. Trimming took off 0 bases at V and 0 bases at J, with 9 bases between the two ends. Germline V gives CDR1 LGHDT, CDR2 YNNKEL (reference sequence). Here the CDR3 DNA reads TGTGCCAGCAGCCAAGATATAACCAGCTCTGGAAACACCATATATTTT. Translation gives CASSQDITSSGNTIYF.

This clonotype was seen only a few times. This sequence may be a read error, since a much larger clone differs from it by one base. The CDR3 protein is CASSWPGLAGMHEQFF. CDR3 nucleotides: TGTGCCAGTAGTTGGCCGGGACTAGCGGGAATGCATGAGCAGTTCTTC. The chain carries TRBV19 and TRBJ2-1, with 13 bases identical to TRBD2. V lost 5 bases, J lost 8 bases, and 9 bases stayed unmatched. This CDR3 spans 16 amino acids. Germline V gives CDR1 LNHDA, CDR2 SQIVND (reference sequence).

This clonotype has at least ten counts. This chain joins TRBV5-6 and TRBJ2-5; TRBD2 matches 8 bases. After removal of 4 bases from V and 1 base from J, the junction contained 9 bases not matched to a gene. Germline V gene data show CDR1 as SGHDT and CDR2 as YYEEEE. The CDR3 has 16 residues. Here the CDR3 DNA reads TGTGCCAGCAGCAAACAGACTAGCGTACTCCAAGAGACCCAGTACTTC. It translates to CASSKQTSVLQETQYF.

This clonotype was counted ten times or more. CDR3 protein: CASALGTDTQYF. CDR3 bases: TGTGCCAGCGCCCTCGGCACAGATACGCAGTATTTT. The chain combines TRBV19 with TRBJ2-3, with D unclear. V was pared by 9 bases and J by 1 base, with 8 bases between. Per the germline V gene, CDR1 is LNHDA and CDR2 is SQIVND (reference sequence). This CDR3 has 12 residues.

This clonotype was detected only a few times. V is TRBV29-1 and J is TRBJ2-5; 11 bases map to TRBD2. Unmatched junction bases numbered 11, after V lost 6 bases and J lost 2 bases. The V gene's germline CDR1 is SQVTM and CDR2 ANQGSEA. The CDR3 contains 16 residues. CDR3 sequence (DNA): TGCAGCGTGACTTACTTAGCGGGAGGGCCGCAAGAGACCCAGTACTTC. It codes for CSVTYLAGGPQETQYF.

This clonotype has ten or more counts. The chain uses TRBV15 and TRBJ1-4; 7 bases map to TRBD1. Germline values: CDR1 LNHNV, CDR2 YYDKDF (reference sequence). CDR3 length: 15 residues. V lost 0 bases to trimming and J lost 5 bases; unmatched junction nucleotides: 3. DNA for the CDR3: TGTGCCACCAGCAGAGAGACAGGGAACAATGAAAAACTGTTTTTT. Protein product: CATSRETGNNEKLFF.

In DNA form, the CDR3 reads TGTGCCAGCAGCCAAGTGTCCGGGAGGTCCTACAATGAGCAGTTCTTC. Its protein is CASSQVSGRSYNEQFF. This sequence joins TRBV11-2 and TRBJ2-1; 7 bases fit TRBD2. CDR1 and CDR2 (germline): SGHAT, FQNNGV. V lost 5 bases and J lost 1; bases outside the gene matches: 8. The CDR3 totals 16 residues.

This clonotype was detected ten times or more. The chain has TRBV28 and TRBJ2-7; tentative D call: TRBD1 (6 bases). Germline CDR1 is MDHEN and CDR2 is SYDVKM. V lost 3 bases and J 4 bases, leaving 13 bases between the germline ends. The CDR3 is 14 residues long. CDR3: CASSFSQDRYEQYV. CDR3 DNA sequence: TGTGCCAGCAGTTTCAGCCAGGACAGATACGAGCAGTACGTC.